Sequencing of this TCR beta chain was carried out in a study of shared clonotypes between healthy human individuals. Study overall: Those who served as donors were a couple of women and three men between the ages of 18 and 49. Broader study findings: Generation of non-shared clonotypes was less probable than generation of clonotypes shared by all four donors.

This CDR3 has 17 residues. Germline CDR1 MNHEY, CDR2 SMNVEV (reference sequence). The V end was cut by 5 bases, the J end by 7 bases, with 23 bases between. Positively selected for CCR7, the CD45RO-negative cells used as naive CD8 cells excluded terminally differentiated effector memory CD45RA+ cells. All donors qualified as healthy HIV-negative adults and had experienced no recent acute infections or vaccinations. Only Caucasian adults living in Nashville, Tennessee made up the donor group. Of note for this clone: Its antigen is unknown.

The repertoire was sequenced with immunoSEQ multiplex PCR; TCRdb's copy has only in-frame clones and lacks some. The sample lists roughly 2.1 million clones, about 92% seen once, with around 1.7% in the top ten. The V gene is TRBV27, the J gene TRBJ1-4; TRBD1 is a possible D gene (6 bases). The sample consisted of naive CD8+ T cells from PBMCs. The origin of this receptor is a young man in good health. Some clones in this sample may be carry-over from other donors' samples. Written as DNA, the CDR3 is TGTGCCAGCAGTGAAACAGGGTGGGGGGCAGTGGGTGAAAAACTGTTTTTT. It encodes CASSETGWGAVGEKLFF.